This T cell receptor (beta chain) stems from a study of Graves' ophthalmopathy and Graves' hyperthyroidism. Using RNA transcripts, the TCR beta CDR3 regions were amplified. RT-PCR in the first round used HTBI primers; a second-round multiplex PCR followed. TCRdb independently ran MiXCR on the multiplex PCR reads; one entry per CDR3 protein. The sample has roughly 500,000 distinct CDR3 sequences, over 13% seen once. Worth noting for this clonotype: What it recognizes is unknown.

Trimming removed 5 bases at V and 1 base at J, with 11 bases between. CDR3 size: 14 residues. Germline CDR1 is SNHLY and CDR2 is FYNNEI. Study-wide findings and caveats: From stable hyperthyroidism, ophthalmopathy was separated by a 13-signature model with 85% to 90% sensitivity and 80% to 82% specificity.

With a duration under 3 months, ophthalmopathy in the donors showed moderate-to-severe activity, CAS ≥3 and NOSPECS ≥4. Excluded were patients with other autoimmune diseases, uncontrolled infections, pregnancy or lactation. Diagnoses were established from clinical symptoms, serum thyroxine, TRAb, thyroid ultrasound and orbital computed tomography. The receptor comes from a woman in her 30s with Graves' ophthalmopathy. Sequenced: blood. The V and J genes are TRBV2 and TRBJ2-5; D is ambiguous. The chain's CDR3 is CASSFRQIQETQYF. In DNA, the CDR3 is TGTGCCAGCAGTTTTCGGCAGATCCAAGAGACCCAGTACTTC.